Listed below are T cell receptor beta chains from one sample, sequenced in a study of monozygotic twins with inflammatory bowel disease. TCRdb reprocessed the 5' RACE reads and keeps a single row for each CDR3 protein, giving no DNA. This sample contains 140,000 to 150,000 distinct CDR3 sequences. The sequencing input was blood. The receptors come from a human donor with ulcerative colitis or Crohn's disease, or a healthy co-twin of an affected twin (not recorded which). CDR3s include the opening cysteine and the closing phenylalanine or tryptophan. Each record gives: V gene, J gene, CDR3 protein.

TRBV2,TRBJ2-1,CASSPGTSGAGDYNEQFF
TRBV7-3,TRBJ2-7,CASSITPGLAAEQYF
TRBV7-2,TRBJ1-3,CASSSPDSYSGNTIYF
TRBV5-1,TRBJ2-3,CASSLEATDTQYF
TRBV24-1,TRBJ2-1,CATRGTGGPYEQFF
TRBV12-3/TRBV12-4,TRBJ2-7,CASSLPGGGFYEQYF
TRBV4-3,TRBJ2-3,CASSQEGAGGTDTQYF
TRBV7-9,TRBJ2-3,CASSLMWDTDTQYF
TRBV7-2,TRBJ2-1,CASSPTGTSYNEQFF
TRBV10-3,TRBJ2-7,CAISEASGTASEQYF
TRBV24-1,TRBJ2-3,CATSKGYEGTDTQYF
TRBV12-3/TRBV12-4,TRBJ1-6,CASNLNRNSPLHF
TRBV7-3,TRBJ2-3,CASRLIVGETDTQYF
TRBV5-4,TRBJ1-5,CASSSGQGRDQPQHF
TRBV12-3/TRBV12-4,TRBJ1-4,CASSHLRRDPAVDEKLFF
TRBV14,TRBJ2-2,CASSQWTVSNTGELFF
TRBV15,TRBJ2-3,CATRATTSSDTQYF
TRBV5-4,TRBJ1-2,CASSLDVLSYTF
TRBV10-2,TRBJ1-5,CASDDLGGRQPQHF
TRBV12-3/TRBV12-4,TRBJ2-5,CASSFLTGQNQETQYF
TRBV30,TRBJ1-1,CAWSVLGEVNTEAFF
TRBV30,TRBJ1-1,CAWEGGGLKKNTEAFF
TRBV10-3,TRBJ1-5,CAISGGQPDQPQHF
TRBV5-8,TRBJ2-1,CASSPRVAGYNEQFF
TRBV18,TRBJ2-4,CASSSTKSLAKNIQYF
TRBV20-1,TRBJ2-1,CSAPSYNEQFF
TRBV20-1,TRBJ1-1,CSGLQDKGAFF
TRBV20-1,TRBJ1-5,CSARDGVAQPQHF
TRBV7-6,TRBJ2-3,CASSSGLAGVSDTQYF
TRBV6-2/TRBV6-3,TRBJ2-5,CASRDSGETQYF
TRBV5-6,TRBJ1-5,CASSLAVGTGHQPQHF
TRBV29-1,TRBJ1-1,CSVEVGRRNTEAFF
TRBV20-1,TRBJ2-2,CSARGFPRTSGMNTGELFF
TRBV18,TRBJ1-6,CASSQRAGGWDSPLHF
TRBV15,TRBJ1-1,CATSPRTGENTEAFF
TRBV24-1,TRBJ2-1,CATSESSGRAYNEQFF
TRBV20-1,TRBJ2-2,CSASGTSGRSTGELFF
TRBV12-3/TRBV12-4,TRBJ1-2,CASSETKKYTF
TRBV7-2,TRBJ1-5,CASAGGGAYGQPQHF
TRBV5-1,TRBJ2-2,CASFSGTPGGAGELFF
TRBV29-1,TRBJ1-1,CSVALFMNTEAFF
TRBV5-6,TRBJ1-2,CASSRSFLDRNNYGYTF
TRBV11-2,TRBJ2-2,CASSLGVLAGVPNTGELFF
TRBV20-1,TRBJ1-1,CSDQGRSNVAFF
TRBV6-2/TRBV6-3,TRBJ2-4,CASSTTATKNIQYF
TRBV25-1,TRBJ2-1,CASSEYGLAGDDEQFF
TRBV18,TRBJ2-5,CASSPPSGMETQYF
TRBV4-2,TRBJ2-3,CASSQDVQREGVRTQYF
TRBV6-4,TRBJ2-7,CASSTRLNSYEQYF
TRBV18,TRBJ2-3,CASSLGLAGRTDTQYF